The present TCR beta chain was sequenced within a study of TIL therapy for anti-PD-1-resistant metastatic lung cancer. Study in general: Median tumor PD-L1 proportion score was approximately 6.3%. Most patients had lung adenocarcinoma; a few tumors were EGFR-mutant, two ALK-rearranged; half smoked currently or formerly.

Time point described: pre-treatment sample, taken before nivolumab and TIL therapy. Tumor tissue came from excised metastases, mostly pleural nodules or supraclavicular lymph nodes. Adults with stage 4 NSCLC were enrolled in a phase I trial. Sequencing used immunoSEQ v3. Repertoires were generated with immunoSEQ multiplex PCR, while TCRdb's copy carries only in-frame clones and drops some. The data contain some 4,900 clones, roughly 60% of them singletons. In this sample, this clone turned up a few times. CDR3 length equals 13 residues. The clonotype was recovered from a man in his 70s with non-small cell lung cancer. The chain carries TRBV7-5 and TRBJ2-7; TRBD2, the table's D call, was not compared with the DNA. TRBV7-5 is a listed pseudogene. Specimen: tumor tissue, collected at baseline. CDR3 sequence (DNA): TGTGTCAGAAGCTTAAGAACTAGCGAAGAGCAGTACTTC. It specifies CVRSLRTSEEQYF.